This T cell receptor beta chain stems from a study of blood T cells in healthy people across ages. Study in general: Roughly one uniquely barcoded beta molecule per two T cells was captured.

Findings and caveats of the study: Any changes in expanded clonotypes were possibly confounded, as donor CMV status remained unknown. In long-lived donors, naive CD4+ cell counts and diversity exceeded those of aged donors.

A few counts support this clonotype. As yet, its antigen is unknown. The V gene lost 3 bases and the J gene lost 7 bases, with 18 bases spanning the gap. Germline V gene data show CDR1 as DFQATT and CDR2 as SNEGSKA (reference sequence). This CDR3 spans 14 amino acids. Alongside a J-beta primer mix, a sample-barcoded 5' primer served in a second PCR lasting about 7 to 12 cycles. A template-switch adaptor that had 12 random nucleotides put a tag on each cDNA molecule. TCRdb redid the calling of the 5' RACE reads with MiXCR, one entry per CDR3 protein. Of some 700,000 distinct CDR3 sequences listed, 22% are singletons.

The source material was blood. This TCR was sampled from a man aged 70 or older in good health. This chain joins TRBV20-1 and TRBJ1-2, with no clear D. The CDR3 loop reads CSARDLWGSAGYTF. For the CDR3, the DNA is TGCAGTGCTAGGGATCTGTGGGGATCGGCTGGCTACACCTTC.